Only a few counts were recorded for the clone carrying this T cell receptor (beta chain). Its antigen is not identified. The sample comes from a study of blood T cells in healthy people across ages. Alongside a J-beta primer mix, a sample-barcoded 5' primer served in a second PCR lasting 7 to 11 cycles. Every cDNA was tagged by a template-switch adaptor with 12 random nucleotides. TCRdb processed the 5' RACE reads anew with MiXCR; each CDR3 protein has one entry. The sample lists nearly 1 million distinct CDR3 sequences, roughly 47% occurring once. This CDR3 spans 13 amino acids. Germline CDR1 reads SEHNR; CDR2 reads FQNEAQ (reference sequence). V dropped 4 bases and J dropped 3 bases, with 8 bases sitting between them. Study-wide findings and caveats: Age showed a roughly linear inverse relationship with TCR beta diversity per million T cells.

The receptor was isolated from a woman in her sixties in good health. What was sequenced was blood. The chain recombines TRBV7-9 with TRBJ2-3, with D uncertain. CDR3 residues: CASSSYPTDTQYF. The CDR3 DNA reads as TGTGCCAGCAGCTCCTACCCTACAGATACGCAGTATTTT.